This T cell receptor (beta chain) came from a study of identical twins. TCRdb reanalysed the 5' RACE reads using MiXCR and keeps one entry per CDR3 protein. The table records around 490,000 distinct CDR3 sequences, roughly 15% of them present only once. This CDR3 region has 14 residues. These same data were also listed under a study on yellow fever vaccine responses in identical twins.

V and J are TRBV21-1 and TRBJ1-5; the D segment call TRBD1 is taken from the table without a DNA check. TRBV21-1 has pseudogene status. The sample was CD4+ T cells sorted from blood. The TCR originated in a young woman in good health. CDR3 bases: TGTGCCAGCAGCAAAAGGGGGCCCCGGCAGCCCCAGCATTTT. As protein: CASSKRGPRQPQHF.